Described below is a single T cell receptor beta chain sequence and its context. The antigen is not known. The V end was cut by 5 bases, the J end by 6 bases, with 11 bases between. CDR3 length: 12 amino acids. Germline V CDR1 and CDR2: MNHEY, SVGAGI. The sample comes from a study of OX40 agonist ivuxolimab in advanced cancers. Findings and limits, study-wide: It was not determined which antigens were specifically recognized by the peripheral T cells that had undergone clonal expansion.

The assay was immunoSEQ multiplex PCR, and TCRdb's table has in-frame clones only and misses some. The repertoire has tens of thousands of clones, 91% of them found once; the top ten carry 2.6%. Sequencing was performed on CD4+ or CD8+ T cells sorted from blood, taken in a trial of the OX40 agonist ivuxolimab. The source of this sequence is an adult with an advanced solid tumor such as melanoma, head and neck, liver or kidney cancer. J is TRBJ2-7 and V is TRBV6-5; maybe TRBD1 (5 bases). Here the CDR3 DNA reads TGTGCCAGCAGTGAAATTCAGGGCGAGCAGTACTTC. It specifies CASSEIQGEQYF.